Listed below are T cell receptor beta chains from one sample, sequenced in a study of cytomegalovirus exposure and HLA in healthy donors. Profiling relied on immunoSEQ multiplex PCR, and the TCRdb table lists in-frame clones only, not all of them. The sample has some 76,000 clones; less than 85% are singletons. The sequenced sample consisted of PBMCs. The receptors stem from a woman in her fifties or sixties in good health and CMV-seronegative. Both conserved end residues are part of each CDR3. The D gene is left open where the match is weak. Some rows mark clone size as missing; the rest say once, few, many or name a class of expanded clone.

j_call,d_call,v_call,clone_size,cdr3_nt,cdr3_aa
TRBJ2-1,TRBD1,TRBV14,NA,TGTGCCAGCAGCCCTGGACAGGCTAAGTACAATGAGCAGTTCTTC,CASSPGQAKYNEQFF
TRBJ1-6,NA,TRBV13,once,TGTGCCAGCAGCTTAGGCGTAAGCTCCTATAATTCCCCCCTCCACTTT,CASSLGVSSYNSPLHF
TRBJ2-5,NA,TRBV28,NA,TGTGCCAGCAGTTCTCCATCTATCGAGACCCAGTACTTC,CASSSPSIETQYF
TRBJ2-7,NA,TRBV19,NA,TGTGCCAGTAGTATAACAGGGTCGACCTACGAGCAGTACTTC,CASSITGSTYEQYF
TRBJ1-4,TRBD1,TRBV28,NA,TGTGCCAGCCTCCCGATGGGACAGATAGCGGAAAAACTGTTTTTT,CASLPMGQIAEKLFF
TRBJ2-5,NA,TRBV6-5,NA,TGTGCCAGCAGTCCTCGGGACTCGAGAGAGACCCAGTACTTC,CASSPRDSRETQYF
TRBJ2-3,NA,TRBV5-1,NA,TGCGCCAGCAGCTTGGGGGTGGCTAGCGCCCTTACAGATACGCAGTATTTT,CASSLGVASALTDTQYF
TRBJ2-1,TRBD1,TRBV7-2,once,TGTGCCAGCAGCTTCGGACAGGCCAACAATGAGCAGTTCTTC,CASSFGQANNEQFF
TRBJ1-4,NA,TRBV5-1,NA,TGCGCCAGCAGCTTGGGACAGGCTACCTCCCAACTGTTTTTT,CASSLGQATSQLFF
TRBJ1-1,NA,TRBV7-9,NA,TGTGCCAGCAGCTCATTAGGGACGGACAGCCGAAATATGAACACTGAAGCTTTCTTT,CASSSLGTDSRNMNTEAFF
TRBJ2-5,NA,TRBV5-1,NA,TGCGCCAGCAGCTGGGGCTCAAGTCAAGAGACCCAGTACTTC,CASSWGSSQETQYF
TRBJ1-1,NA,TRBV5-1,NA,TGCGCCAGCAGCTTGGCAGGGGCGAAGAACACTGAAGCTTTCTTT,CASSLAGAKNTEAFF
TRBJ2-7,NA,TRBV2,NA,TGTGCCAGCAGTGAAAATCTTAGAACGGAGCAGTACTTC,CASSENLRTEQYF
TRBJ1-1,NA,TRBV6-1,NA,TGTGCCAGCAGTAGGGACCCCGGGGGCACTGAAGCTTTCTTT,CASSRDPGGTEAFF
TRBJ2-5,NA,TRBV5-1,NA,TGCGCCAGCAGCTTGGAGGCAGGGGAAGAGACCCAGTACTTC,CASSLEAGEETQYF
TRBJ1-5,NA,TRBV27,NA,TGTGCCAGCAGTTCCCAGGCGGGGCCCCAGCATTTT,CASSSQAGPQHF
TRBJ2-3,TRBD1,TRBV10-1,few,TGCGCCTCCCAGGGGGACAGGGAGACGGATACGCAGTATTTT,CASQGDRETDTQYF
TRBJ2-1,TRBD2,TRBV7-3,once,TGTGCCAGCAGCTTAAGCGGTAGGGCTAGCGGGAGCCCCTACAATGAGCAGTTCTTC,CASSLSGRASGSPYNEQFF
TRBJ2-1,TRBD1,TRBV19,NA,TGTGCCAGTACCCGGACAGGGGGAAGCTCCTACAATGAGCAGTTCTTC,CASTRTGGSSYNEQFF
TRBJ2-3,TRBD2,TRBV10-3,NA,TGTGCCATCAGTGATCATAGCGGGAGGGTCACAGATACGCAGTATTTT,CAISDHSGRVTDTQYF
TRBJ1-1,TRBD1,TRBV19,NA,TGTGCCAGTAGTACGGGACAGGGAATTGCTGAAGCTTTCTTT,CASSTGQGIAEAFF
TRBJ2-1,TRBD2,TRBV4-1,NA,TGCGCCAGCAGCCCCTTGGGACTAGCGGGGCCGACCTCTTACAATGAGCAGTTCTTC,CASSPLGLAGPTSYNEQFF
TRBJ2-1,TRBD1,TRBV19,NA,TGTGCCAGTAGTGCCGGGACAGGGGGCGATGAGCAGTTCTTC,CASSAGTGGDEQFF
TRBJ2-7,NA,TRBV6-5,NA,TGTGCCAGCATTTCGGGCTACGAGCAGTACTTC,CASISGYEQYF
TRBJ2-2,TRBD2,TRBV4-1,NA,TGCGCCAGCAGTTATAGCGGGAGGAAGGCCGGGGAGCTGTTTTTT,CASSYSGRKAGELFF
TRBJ1-5,NA,TRBV27,NA,TGTGCCAGCAGTTTATCGGGGAACAGGGATCAGCCCCAGCATTTT,CASSLSGNRDQPQHF